What follows are 8 T cell receptor beta chains derived from one specimen sequenced in a study of cytomegalovirus exposure and HLA in healthy donors (dated by TCRdb to about 2017). The receptor library was made with the immunoSEQ multiplex PCR assay. The multiplex PCR relied on a mix of 60 forward primers for TCR Vbeta segments and 13 reverse primers for TCR Jbeta segments. TCRdb took over this immuneACCESS table, retaining in-frame rearrangements with V and J assigned. Such tables are incomplete; in checked studies, under half of the missing clones stem from an unresolved V gene, and the remainder is unexplained. This sample has over 150,000 clones in its table, and roughly four fifths of those were observed once. Clones ranked in the top ten supply more than 3.5% of the sample. The sequenced sample consisted of PBMCs. Receptor source: a man aged 40-49 years in good health and CMV-seronegative.

The chain recombines TRBV2 with TRBJ1-5; the match to TRBD1 covers 7 bases. The CDR3 spans 16 residues. Germline V gene sequence: CDR1 SNHLY, CDR2 FYNNEI. Trimming cost V 4 bases and J 5 bases; bases outside gene matches: 11. The CDR3 DNA follows: TGTGCCAGCAGTGGCGTACCGGACAGGCTTGATCAGCCCCAGCATTTT. Protein sequence: CASSGVPDRLDQPQHF.

The chain uses TRBV5-6 and TRBJ2-7, with a possible D match to TRBD2 (6 bases). Germline V gives CDR1 SGHDT, CDR2 YYEEEE. The CDR3 spans 13 residues. The V and J ends lost 4 bases and 4 bases respectively, with 12 bases between them. CDR3 DNA: TGTGCCAGCAGCATGACGGGGGTATACGAGCAGTACTTC. Translation gives CASSMTGVYEQYF. Variable domain in full (rest from reference TRBV5-6 and TRBJ2-7): DAGVTQSPTHLIKTRGQQVTLRCSPKSGHDTVSWYQQALGQGPQFIFQYYEEEERQRGNFPDRFSGHQFPNYSSELNVNALLLGDSALYLCASSMTGVYEQYFGPGTRLTVT.

The gene calls are TRBV5-4 and TRBJ2-2; D is uncertain. Germline loops: CDR1 SGHNT, CDR2 YYREEE (reference sequence). V gave up 0 bases and J gave up 1 base, with 4 bases separating them. This CDR3 has 14 residues. CDR3 nucleotides: TGTGCCAGCAGCTTGGCCAGGAACACCGGGGAGCTGTTTTTT. Residues: CASSLARNTGELFF. Based on the CDR3 plus reference TRBV5-4 and TRBJ2-2, the full variable domain is ETGVTQSPTHLIKTRGQQVTLRCSSQSGHNTVSWYQQALGQGPQFIFQYYREEENGRGNFPPRFSGLQFPNYSSELNVNALELDDSALYLCASSLARNTGELFFGEGSRLTVL.

This clone appeared a single time. The chain uses TRBV28 and TRBJ1-6, with 10 bases aligning to TRBD1. Unmatched junction bases numbered 3, after V lost 3 bases and J lost 7 bases. The V gene's germline CDR1 is MDHEN and CDR2 SYDVKM. CDR3 size: 15 residues. The CDR3 protein is CASSFAGQGNSPLHF. CDR3 in DNA: TGTGCCAGCAGTTTCGCGGGACAGGGGAATTCACCCCTCCACTTT.

This clone was detected only once. The V and J genes are TRBV7-2 and TRBJ2-5, with D maybe TRBD2 (5 bases). The V gene lost 2 bases and the J gene lost 7 bases, with 17 bases spanning the gap. CDR3 length: 15 residues. Germline V gene data show CDR1 as SGHTA and CDR2 as FQGNSA. CDR3 DNA: TGTGCCAGCAGCTTACGCCTAGCCCAGGTGAGGACCCAGTACTTC. Residues: CASSLRLAQVRTQYF.

The chain links TRBV5-6 to TRBJ2-5; 8 positions match TRBD2. Germline loops: CDR1 SGHDT, CDR2 YYEEEE. CDR3 length: 15 residues. V lost 2 bases, J lost 2 bases, and 5 bases stayed unmatched. The CDR3 nucleotides read TGTGCCAGCAGCTTACGCCGGGGGGGGCAAGAGACCCAGTACTTC. This sequence encodes CASSLRRGGQETQYF.

The chain has TRBV28 and TRBJ1-2; D is ambiguous. Germline V gives CDR1 MDHEN, CDR2 SYDVKM. The CDR3 has 14 residues. The V and J ends lost 5 bases and 5 bases respectively, with 15 bases between them. CDR3 region: CASSLYSFPYGYTF. The CDR3 nucleotides read TGTGCCAGCAGTCTGTACTCCTTCCCTTATGGCTACACCTTC.

The V call is TRBV4-1, the J call TRBJ1-5, with a possible D match to TRBD1 (5 bases). V was pared by 3 bases and J by 4 bases, with 13 bases between. Germline CDR1 reads MGHRA; CDR2 reads YSYEKL. This CDR3 is built from 15 residues. The CDR3 region is CASSQSQGGNQPQHF. CDR3 bases: TGCGCCAGCAGCCAGAGCCAGGGTGGGAATCAGCCCCAGCATTTT.